The entry below describes one T cell receptor (beta chain). Its antigen is not identified. These data belong to a study of blood T cells in healthy people across ages. Next came a second PCR, run for roughly 6 to 11 cycles, which used a sample-barcoded 5' primer along with a J-beta primer mix. Every sample gave at least 2.5 million paired-end reads containing CDR3. TCRdb reprocessed the 5' RACE reads via MiXCR and lists one record per CDR3 protein. The sample carries 1.8 million or so distinct CDR3 sequences, about 39% recorded once. Points from the study as a whole: Lack of knowledge of donor CMV status possibly confounded expanded clonotype changes.

CDR1 and CDR2 (germline): SGHRS, YFSETQ. Trimming took off 0 bases at V and 5 bases at J, with 18 bases between the two ends. The CDR3 spans 17 residues. The receptor was derived from a human donor in good health. This chain connects TRBV5-1 to TRBJ2-1, with D possibly matching TRBD1 (7 bases). Sequencing was carried out using blood. In DNA, the CDR3 is TGCGCCAGCAGCTTGGACGCCAACAGGGGAGGTAACAATGAGCAGTTCTTC. Protein sequence: CASSLDANRGGNNEQFF. Together with reference TRBV5-1 and TRBJ2-1, the CDR3 gives the full variable domain: KAGVTQTPRYLIKTRGQQVTLSCSPISGHRSVSWYQQTPGQGLQFLFEYFSETQRNKGNFPGRFSGRQFSNSRSEMNVSTLELGDSALYLCASSLDANRGGNNEQFFGPGTRLTVL.